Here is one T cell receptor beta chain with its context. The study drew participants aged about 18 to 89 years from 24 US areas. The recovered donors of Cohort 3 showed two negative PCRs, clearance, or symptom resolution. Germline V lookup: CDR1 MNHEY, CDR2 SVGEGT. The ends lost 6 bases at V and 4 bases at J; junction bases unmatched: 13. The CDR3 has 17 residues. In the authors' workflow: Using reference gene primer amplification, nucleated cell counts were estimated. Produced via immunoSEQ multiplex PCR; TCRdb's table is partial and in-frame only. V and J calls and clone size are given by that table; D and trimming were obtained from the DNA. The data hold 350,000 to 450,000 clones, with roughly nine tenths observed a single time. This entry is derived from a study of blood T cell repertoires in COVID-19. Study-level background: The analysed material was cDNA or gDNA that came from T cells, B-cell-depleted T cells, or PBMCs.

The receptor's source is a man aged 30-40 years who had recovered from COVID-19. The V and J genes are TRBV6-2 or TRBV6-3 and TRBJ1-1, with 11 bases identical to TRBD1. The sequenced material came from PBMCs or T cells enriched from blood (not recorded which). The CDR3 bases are TGTGCCAGCAGCTCCACACGATGGACAGGGGGCGGCACTGAAGCTTTCTTT. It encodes CASSSTRWTGGGTEAFF.